A single T cell receptor (beta chain) is shown here with its context. Its specificity is unknown. CDR3 length: 15 amino acids. Looked up from germline, CDR1 is SQVTM and CDR2 is ANQGSEA. Trimming pared 5 bases from V and 6 bases from J, leaving 20 bases between. The data are from a study of T cells in localized non-small cell lung cancer. TCRdb keeps only in-frame clones here, not all; method: immunoSEQ multiplex PCR. This sample has about 41,000 clones, with 88% found just once. Findings and limits, study-wide: Heterogeneity remains possible because sequencing was limited to only one tumor region. Longer survival (overall) was linked to higher T cell density in blood. Adjacent lung was found to contain a median around 58 of the top 100 tumor clones.

The V call is TRBV29-1, the J call TRBJ2-1, with D perhaps matching TRBD1 or TRBD2 (5 bases each). The sample was peripheral blood, taken before any cancer treatment. The TCR originated in an older female donor with stage I squamous cell lung carcinoma. The CDR3 nucleotides are TGCAGCGTTTTTAACGGGACCAAAACTTCCAATGAGCAGTTCTTC. As protein: CSVFNGTKTSNEQFF.